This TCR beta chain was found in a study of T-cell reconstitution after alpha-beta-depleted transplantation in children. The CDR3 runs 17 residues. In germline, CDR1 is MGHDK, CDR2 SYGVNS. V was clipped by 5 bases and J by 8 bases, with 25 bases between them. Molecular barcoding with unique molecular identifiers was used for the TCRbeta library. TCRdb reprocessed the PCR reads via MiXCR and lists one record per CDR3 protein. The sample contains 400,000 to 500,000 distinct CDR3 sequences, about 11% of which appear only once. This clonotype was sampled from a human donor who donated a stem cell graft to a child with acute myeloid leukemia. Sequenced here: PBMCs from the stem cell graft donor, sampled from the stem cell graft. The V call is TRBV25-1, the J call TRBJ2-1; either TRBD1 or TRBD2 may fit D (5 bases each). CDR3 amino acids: CASSPLVGRDLEDEQFF. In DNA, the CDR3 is TGTGCCAGCAGTCCCCTGGTGGGCAGGGACCTTGAGGATGAGCAGTTCTTC.